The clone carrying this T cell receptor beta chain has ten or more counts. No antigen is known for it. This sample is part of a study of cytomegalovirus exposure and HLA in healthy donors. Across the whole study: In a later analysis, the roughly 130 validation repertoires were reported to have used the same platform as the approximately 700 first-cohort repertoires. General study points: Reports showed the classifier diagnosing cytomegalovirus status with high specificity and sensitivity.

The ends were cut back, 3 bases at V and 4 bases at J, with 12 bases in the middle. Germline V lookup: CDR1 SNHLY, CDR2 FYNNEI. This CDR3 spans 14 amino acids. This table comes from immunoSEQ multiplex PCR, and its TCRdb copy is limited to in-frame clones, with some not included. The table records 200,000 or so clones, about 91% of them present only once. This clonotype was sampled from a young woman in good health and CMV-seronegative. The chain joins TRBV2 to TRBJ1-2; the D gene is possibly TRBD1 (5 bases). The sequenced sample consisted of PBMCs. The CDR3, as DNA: TGTGCCAGCAGTGACAGGGTGGAGGGCTATGGCTACACCTTC. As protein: CASSDRVEGYGYTF.